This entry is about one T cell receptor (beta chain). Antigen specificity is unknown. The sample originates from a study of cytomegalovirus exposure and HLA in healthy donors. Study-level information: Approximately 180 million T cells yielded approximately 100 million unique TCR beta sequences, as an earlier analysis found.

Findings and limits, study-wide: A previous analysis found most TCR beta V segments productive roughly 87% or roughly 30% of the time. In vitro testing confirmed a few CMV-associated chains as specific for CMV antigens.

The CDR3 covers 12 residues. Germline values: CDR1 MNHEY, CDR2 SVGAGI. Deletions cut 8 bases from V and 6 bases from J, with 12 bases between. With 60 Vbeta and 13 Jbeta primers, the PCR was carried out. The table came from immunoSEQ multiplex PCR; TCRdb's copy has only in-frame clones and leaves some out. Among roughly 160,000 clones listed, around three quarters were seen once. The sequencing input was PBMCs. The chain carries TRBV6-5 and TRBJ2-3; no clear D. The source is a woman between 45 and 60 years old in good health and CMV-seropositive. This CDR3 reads CASGFLRDTQYF. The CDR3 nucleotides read TGTGCCAGCGGCTTCTTGAGGGATACGCAGTATTTT.